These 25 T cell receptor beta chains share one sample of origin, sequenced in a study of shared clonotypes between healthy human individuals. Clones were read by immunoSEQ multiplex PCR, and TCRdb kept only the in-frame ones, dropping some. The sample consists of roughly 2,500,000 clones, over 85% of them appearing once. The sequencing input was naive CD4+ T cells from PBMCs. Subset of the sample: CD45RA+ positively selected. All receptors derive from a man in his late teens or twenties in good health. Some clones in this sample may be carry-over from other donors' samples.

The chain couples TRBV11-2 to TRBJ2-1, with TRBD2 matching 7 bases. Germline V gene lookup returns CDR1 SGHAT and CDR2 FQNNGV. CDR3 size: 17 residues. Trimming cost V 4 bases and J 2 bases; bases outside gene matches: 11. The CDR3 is CASSSSKGGRTYNEQFF. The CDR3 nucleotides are TGTGCCAGCAGCTCTAGCAAGGGCGGGAGAACCTACAATGAGCAGTTCTTC.

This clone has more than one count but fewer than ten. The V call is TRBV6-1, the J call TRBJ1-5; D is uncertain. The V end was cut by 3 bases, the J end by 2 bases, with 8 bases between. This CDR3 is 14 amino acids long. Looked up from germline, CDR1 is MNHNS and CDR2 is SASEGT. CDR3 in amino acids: CASSEIKRNQPQHF. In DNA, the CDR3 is TGTGCCAGCAGTGAGATTAAACGCAATCAGCCCCAGCATTTT.

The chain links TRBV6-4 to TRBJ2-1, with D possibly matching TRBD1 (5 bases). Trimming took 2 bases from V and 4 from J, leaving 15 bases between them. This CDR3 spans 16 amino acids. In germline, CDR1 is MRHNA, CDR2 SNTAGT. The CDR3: CASSDDSDRAYNEQFF. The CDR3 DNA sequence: TGTGCCAGCAGTGACGACAGCGACAGAGCTTACAATGAGCAGTTCTTC.

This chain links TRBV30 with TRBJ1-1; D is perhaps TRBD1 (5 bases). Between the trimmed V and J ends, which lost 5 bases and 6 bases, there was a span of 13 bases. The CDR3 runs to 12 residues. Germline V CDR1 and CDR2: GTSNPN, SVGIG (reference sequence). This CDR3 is CAWGQGEAEAFF. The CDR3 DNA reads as TGTGCCTGGGGGCAAGGGGAGGCTGAAGCTTTCTTT.

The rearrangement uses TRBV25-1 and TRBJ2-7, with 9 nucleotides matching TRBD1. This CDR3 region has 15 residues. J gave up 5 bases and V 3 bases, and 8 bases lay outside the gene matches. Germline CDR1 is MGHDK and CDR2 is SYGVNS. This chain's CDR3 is CASSDPGTGRNEQYF. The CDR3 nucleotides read TGTGCCAGCAGTGATCCCGGGACAGGGAGGAACGAGCAGTACTTC.

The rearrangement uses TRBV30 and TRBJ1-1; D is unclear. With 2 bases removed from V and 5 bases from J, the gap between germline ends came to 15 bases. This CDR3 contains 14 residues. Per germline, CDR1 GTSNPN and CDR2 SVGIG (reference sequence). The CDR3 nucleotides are TGTGCCTGGAGTTATGAACGGCCAGTAACTGAAGCTTTCTTT. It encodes CAWSYERPVTEAFF. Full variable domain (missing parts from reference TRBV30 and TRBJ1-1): SQTIHQWPATLVQPVGSPLSLECTVEGTSNPNLYWYRQAAGRGLQLLFYSVGIGQISSEVPQNLSASRPQDRQFILSSKKLLLSDSGFYLCAWSYERPVTEAFFGQGTRLTVV.

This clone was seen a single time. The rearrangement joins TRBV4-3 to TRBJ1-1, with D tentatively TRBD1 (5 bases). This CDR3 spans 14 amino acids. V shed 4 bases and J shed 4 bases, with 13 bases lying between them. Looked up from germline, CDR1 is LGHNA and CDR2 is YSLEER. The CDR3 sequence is CASSPSPGSTEAFF. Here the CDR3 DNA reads TGCGCCAGCAGCCCGAGCCCAGGGAGCACTGAAGCTTTCTTT.

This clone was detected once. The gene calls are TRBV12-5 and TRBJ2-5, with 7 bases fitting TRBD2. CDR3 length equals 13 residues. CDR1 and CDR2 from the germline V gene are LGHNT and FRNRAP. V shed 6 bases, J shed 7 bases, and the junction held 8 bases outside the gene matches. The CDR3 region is CASGRGLEGTQYF. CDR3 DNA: TGTGCTAGTGGCCGCGGACTAGAAGGGACCCAGTACTTC.

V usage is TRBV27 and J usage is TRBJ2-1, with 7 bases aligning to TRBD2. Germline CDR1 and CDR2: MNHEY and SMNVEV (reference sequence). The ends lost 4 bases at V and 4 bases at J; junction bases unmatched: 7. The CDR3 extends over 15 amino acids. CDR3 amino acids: CASSSYRTRYNEQFF. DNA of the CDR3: TGTGCCAGCAGTTCATATAGGACTAGATACAATGAGCAGTTCTTC.

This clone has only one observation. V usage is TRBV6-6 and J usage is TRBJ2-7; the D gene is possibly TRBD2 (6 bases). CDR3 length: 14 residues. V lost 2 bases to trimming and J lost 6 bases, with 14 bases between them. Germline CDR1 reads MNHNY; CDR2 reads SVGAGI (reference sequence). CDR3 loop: CASSYPGGDTEQYF. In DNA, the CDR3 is TGTGCCAGCAGTTACCCGGGCGGGGATACCGAGCAGTACTTC.

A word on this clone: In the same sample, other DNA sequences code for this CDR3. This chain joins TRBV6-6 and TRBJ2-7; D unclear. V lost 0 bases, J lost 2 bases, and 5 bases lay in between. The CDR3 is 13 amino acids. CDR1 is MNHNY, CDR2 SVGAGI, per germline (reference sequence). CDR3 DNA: TGTGCCAGCAGTTACTCGGGGACCTACGAGCAGTACTTC. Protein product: CASSYSGTYEQYF.

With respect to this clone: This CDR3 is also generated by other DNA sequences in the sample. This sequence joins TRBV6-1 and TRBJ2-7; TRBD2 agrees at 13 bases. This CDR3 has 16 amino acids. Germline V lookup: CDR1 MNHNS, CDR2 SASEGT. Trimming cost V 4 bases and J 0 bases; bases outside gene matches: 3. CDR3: CASSGRTSGSSYEQYF. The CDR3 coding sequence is TGTGCCAGCAGTGGGCGGACTAGCGGGAGCTCCTACGAGCAGTACTTC.

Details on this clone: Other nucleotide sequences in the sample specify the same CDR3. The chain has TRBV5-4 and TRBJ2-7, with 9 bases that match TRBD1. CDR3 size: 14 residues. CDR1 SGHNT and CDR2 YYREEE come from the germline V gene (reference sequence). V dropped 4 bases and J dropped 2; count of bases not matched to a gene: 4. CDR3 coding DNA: TGTGCCAGCAGCAGTGGGACAGGGCCCTACGAGCAGTACTTC. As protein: CASSSGTGPYEQYF.

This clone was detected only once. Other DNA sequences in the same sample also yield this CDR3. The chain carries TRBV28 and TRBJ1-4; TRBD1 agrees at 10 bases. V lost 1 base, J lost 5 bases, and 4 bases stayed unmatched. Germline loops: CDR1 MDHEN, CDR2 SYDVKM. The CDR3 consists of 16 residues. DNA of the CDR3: TGTGCCAGCAGTTTATTGGGGACAGGGGAGAATGAAAAACTGTTTTTT. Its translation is CASSLLGTGENEKLFF. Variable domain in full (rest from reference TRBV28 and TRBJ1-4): DVKVTQSSRYLVKRTGEKVFLECVQDMDHENMFWYRQDPGLGLRLIYFSYDVKMKEKGDIPEGYSVSREKKERFSLILESASTNQTSMYLCASSLLGTGENEKLFFGSGTQLSVL.

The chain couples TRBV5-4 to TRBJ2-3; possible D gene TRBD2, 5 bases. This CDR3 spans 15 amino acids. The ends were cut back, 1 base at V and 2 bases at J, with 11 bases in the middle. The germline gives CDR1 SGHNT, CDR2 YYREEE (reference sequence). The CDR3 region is CASSLSPSPTDTQYF. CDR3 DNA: TGTGCCAGCAGCTTGAGCCCTAGCCCCACAGATACGCAGTATTTT.

CDR3 DNA sequence: TGTGCCAGTACCTTCTTAGGGGGGTTGGGATACGAGCAGTTCTTC. Amino acids: CASTFLGGLGYEQFF. This rearrangement joins TRBV19 to TRBJ2-1; TRBD1 or TRBD2 may be the D gene (6 bases each). Per germline, CDR1 LNHDA and CDR2 SQIVND (reference sequence). The CDR3 has 15 residues. V gave up 7 bases and J gave up 10 bases, with 23 bases separating them.

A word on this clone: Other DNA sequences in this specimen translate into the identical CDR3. CDR3 DNA sequence: TGCGCCAGCAGCTTGGCAGGGGACAGAAATCAGCCCCAGCATTTT. It is translated as CASSLAGDRNQPQHF. The chain recombines TRBV5-1 with TRBJ1-5; TRBD1 aligns across 7 bases. This CDR3 contains 15 residues. The ends lost 0 bases at V and 4 bases at J; junction bases unmatched: 4. Per the germline V gene, CDR1 is SGHRS and CDR2 is YFSETQ.

The CDR3 here is CASSFYDGNSYGYTF. The CDR3 nucleotides read TGCGCCAGCAGCTTTTACGACGGCAACAGCTATGGCTACACCTTC. V and J are TRBV5-1 and TRBJ1-2; D uncertain. Germline-derived CDR1 and CDR2 are SGHRS and YFSETQ. Between the trimmed V and J ends, which lost 2 bases and 4 bases, there was a span of 15 bases. This CDR3 has 15 amino acids.

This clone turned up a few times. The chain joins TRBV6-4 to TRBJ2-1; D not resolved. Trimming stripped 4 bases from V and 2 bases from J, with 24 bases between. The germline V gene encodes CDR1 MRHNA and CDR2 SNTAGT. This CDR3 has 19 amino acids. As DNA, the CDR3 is TGTGCCAGCAGTGGTCCTCACCGCGCGAAACTCAATCCCTACAATGAGCAGTTCTTC. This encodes CASSGPHRAKLNPYNEQFF.

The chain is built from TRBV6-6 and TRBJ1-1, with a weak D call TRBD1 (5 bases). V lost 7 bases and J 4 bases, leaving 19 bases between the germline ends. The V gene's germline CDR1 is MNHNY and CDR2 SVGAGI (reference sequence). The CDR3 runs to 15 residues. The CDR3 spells CASTLDGQGGTEAFF. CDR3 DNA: TGTGCCAGCACCCTTGACGGTCAGGGAGGCACTGAAGCTTTCTTT.

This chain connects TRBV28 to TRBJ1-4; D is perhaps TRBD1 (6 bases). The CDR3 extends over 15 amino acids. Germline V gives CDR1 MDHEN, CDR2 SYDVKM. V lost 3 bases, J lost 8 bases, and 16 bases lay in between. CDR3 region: CASSFPGEFREKLFF. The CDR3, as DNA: TGTGCCAGCAGTTTTCCAGGGGAGTTCCGCGAAAAACTGTTTTTT.

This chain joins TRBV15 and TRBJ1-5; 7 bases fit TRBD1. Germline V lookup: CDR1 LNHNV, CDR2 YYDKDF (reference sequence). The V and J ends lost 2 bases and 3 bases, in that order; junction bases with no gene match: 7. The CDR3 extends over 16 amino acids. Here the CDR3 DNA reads TGTGCCACCAGCAGAATACTAACAGGGGTCAATCAGCCCCAGCATTTT. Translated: CATSRILTGVNQPQHF.

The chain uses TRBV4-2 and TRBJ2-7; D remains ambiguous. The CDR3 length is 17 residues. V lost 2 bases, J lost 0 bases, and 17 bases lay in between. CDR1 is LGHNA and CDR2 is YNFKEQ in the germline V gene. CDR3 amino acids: CASSQPTQNLNSYEQYF. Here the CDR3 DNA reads TGTGCCAGCAGCCAACCAACCCAGAACTTGAACTCCTACGAGCAGTACTTC.

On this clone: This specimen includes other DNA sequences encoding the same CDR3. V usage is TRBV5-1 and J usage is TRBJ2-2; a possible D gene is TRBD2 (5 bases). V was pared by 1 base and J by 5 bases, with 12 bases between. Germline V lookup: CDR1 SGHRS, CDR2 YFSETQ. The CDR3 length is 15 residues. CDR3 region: CASSLLGVGTGELFF. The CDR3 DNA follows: TGCGCCAGCAGCTTGTTGGGAGTAGGAACCGGGGAGCTGTTTTTT. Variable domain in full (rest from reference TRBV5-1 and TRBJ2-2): KAGVTQTPRYLIKTRGQQVTLSCSPISGHRSVSWYQQTPGQGLQFLFEYFSETQRNKGNFPGRFSGRQFSNSRSEMNVSTLELGDSALYLCASSLLGVGTGELFFGEGSRLTVL.

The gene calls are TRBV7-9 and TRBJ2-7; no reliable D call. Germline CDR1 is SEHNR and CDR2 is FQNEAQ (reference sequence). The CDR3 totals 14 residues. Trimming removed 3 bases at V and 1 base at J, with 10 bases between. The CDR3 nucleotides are TGTGCCAGCAGCTTCTTTATGGGTTCCTACGAGCAGTACTTC. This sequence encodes CASSFFMGSYEQYF.